This note documents a single T cell receptor (beta chain) sequence. Here immunoSEQ multiplex PCR was the method, and the copy in TCRdb shows in-frame clones only, minus some. This sample has 130,000 or so clones, with 88% found just once. This specimen belongs to a study of blood T cell repertoires in COVID-19. The germline V gene encodes CDR1 SGDLS and CDR2 YYNGEE. V lost 4 bases, J lost 2 bases, and 13 bases lay in between. The CDR3 contains 16 residues. The V gene is TRBV9, the J gene TRBJ1-6; a weak D match, TRBD1 (6 bases). The origin of this receptor is a woman aged 60 to 75 with acute or convalescent COVID-19. Input material: peripheral blood. CDR3 residues: CASSPRDTTYNSPLHF. The CDR3 DNA reads as TGTGCCAGCAGCCCCCGGGACACCACCTATAATTCACCCCTCCACTTT.